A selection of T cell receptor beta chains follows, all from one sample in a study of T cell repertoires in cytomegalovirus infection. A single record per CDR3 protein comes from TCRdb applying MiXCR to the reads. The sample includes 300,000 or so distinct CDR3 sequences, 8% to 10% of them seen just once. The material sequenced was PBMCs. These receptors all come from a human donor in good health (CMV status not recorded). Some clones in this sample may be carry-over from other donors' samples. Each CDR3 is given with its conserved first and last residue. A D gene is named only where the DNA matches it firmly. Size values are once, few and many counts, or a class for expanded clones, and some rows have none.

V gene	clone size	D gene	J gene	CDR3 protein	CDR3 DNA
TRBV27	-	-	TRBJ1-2	CASSLSKGYTF	TGTGCCAGCAGTTTATCGAAGGGCTACACCTTC
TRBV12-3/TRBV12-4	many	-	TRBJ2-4	CASSSTVAKNIQYF	TGTGCCAGCAGTTCCACAGTAGCCAAAAACATTCAGTACTTC
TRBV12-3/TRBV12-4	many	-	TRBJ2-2	CASSSTVRGELFF	TGTGCCAGCAGTTCGACCGTAAGGGGGGAGCTGTTTTTT
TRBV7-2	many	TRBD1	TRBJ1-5	CASSLVVDRGSQPQHF	TGTGCCAGCAGCTTAGTGGTAGACAGGGGTAGCCAGCCCCAGCATTTT
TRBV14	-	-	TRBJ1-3	CASSQDSRDGSGNTIYF	TGTGCCAGCAGCCAAGATAGCCGGGACGGCTCTGGAAACACCATATATTTT
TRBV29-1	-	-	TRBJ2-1	CSTLYGGSYNEQFF	TGCAGCACCCTATACGGGGGCTCCTACAATGAGCAGTTCTTC
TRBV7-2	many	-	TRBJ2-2	CASSLSSQSTGELFF	TGTGCCAGCAGCTTATCCAGTCAGAGCACCGGGGAGCTGTTTTTT
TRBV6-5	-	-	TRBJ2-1	CASSYAEGGTKSYNEQFF	TGTGCCAGCAGTTACGCTGAGGGGGGAACCAAATCCTACAATGAGCAGTTCTTC
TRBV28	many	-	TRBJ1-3	CASSLGGAFSGNTIYF	TGTGCCAGCAGTTTGGGGGGGGCTTTCTCTGGAAACACCATATATTTT
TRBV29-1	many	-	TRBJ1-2	CSGVGGKGYTF	TGCAGCGGAGTAGGGGGGAAAGGCTACACCTTC
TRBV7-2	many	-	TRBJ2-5	CASSLRWEGPETQYF	TGTGCCAGCTCCCTCAGGTGGGAAGGGCCAGAGACCCAGTACTTC
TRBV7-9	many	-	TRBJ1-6	CASSLQNNSPLHF	TGTGCCAGCAGCCTGCAGAATAATTCACCCCTCCACTTT
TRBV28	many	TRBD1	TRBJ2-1	CASSSAGTGAVGQFF	TGTGCCAGCAGTTCCGCCGGGACAGGGGCCGTTGGGCAGTTCTTC
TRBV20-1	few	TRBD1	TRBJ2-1	CSAGDRGNEQFF	TGCAGTGCTGGGGACAGGGGTAATGAGCAGTTCTTC